Presented here are 18 T cell receptor beta chains from one specimen sequenced in a study of T cell repertoires in cytomegalovirus infection. No antigen has been assigned to these receptors. Each CDR3 protein is one row after TCRdb ran MiXCR on the reads. The sample carries fewer than 200,000 distinct CDR3 sequences, 20% to 25% recorded once. The sample was CD8+ T cells from cultured PBMCs, taken from culture after CMV antigen stimulation. These receptors came from a human donor in good health (CMV status not recorded). Some clones in this sample may be carry-over from other donors' samples.

There are a few counts of this clonotype. The rearrangement joins TRBV5-6 to TRBJ2-7, with 7 positions matching TRBD1. Germline V CDR1 and CDR2: SGHDT, YYEEEE. Trimming took 4 bases from V and 5 from J; bases not matched to a gene: 3. CDR3 length: 12 residues. The CDR3 loop reads CASSTGQDEQYF. The CDR3 DNA follows: TGTGCCAGCAGCACAGGACAGGACGAGCAGTACTTC.

J is TRBJ1-3 and V is TRBV29-1; TRBD1 is a possible D gene (5 bases). Trimming took 4 bases from V and 2 from J, leaving 9 bases between them. CDR1 is SQVTM and CDR2 is ANQGSEA in the germline V gene. This CDR3 has 13 residues. The CDR3 loop is CSVGGTPGNTIYF. The CDR3 nucleotides are TGCAGCGTTGGCGGGACTCCTGGAAACACCATATATTTT.

This clonotype was counted only a few times. J is TRBJ2-7 and V is TRBV7-8; weak D call: TRBD2 (6 bases). V lost 5 bases to trimming and J lost 1 base, with 15 bases between them. Germline V CDR1 and CDR2: SGHVS, FQNEAQ. The CDR3 has 15 residues. The chain's CDR3 is CASSPGTDLSYEQYF. The CDR3 DNA sequence: TGTGCCAGCAGCCCCGGGACTGACCTTTCCTACGAGCAGTACTTC.

This sequence joins TRBV27 and TRBJ2-7; D is undetermined. Looked up from germline, CDR1 is MNHEY and CDR2 is SMNVEV (reference sequence). The ends were cut back, 3 bases at V and 7 bases at J, with 13 bases in the middle. The CDR3 loop spans 13 amino acids. The CDR3 protein is CASSFSPLVEQYF. The CDR3 nucleotides read TGTGCCAGCAGTTTCTCACCATTAGTGGAGCAGTACTTC.

The chain uses TRBV19 and TRBJ2-1; D may be TRBD2 (6 bases). Germline values: CDR1 LNHDA, CDR2 SQIVND (reference sequence). The CDR3 contains 15 residues. V was shortened by 0 bases and J by 4 bases, with 10 bases between the two germline ends. CDR3 in amino acids: CASSIDGGWYNEQFF. CDR3 DNA sequence: TGTGCCAGTAGTATAGACGGGGGTTGGTACAATGAGCAGTTCTTC. The full variable domain, rest sourced from reference TRBV19 and TRBJ2-1, is DGGITQSPKYLFRKEGQNVTLSCEQNLNHDAMYWYRQDPGQGLRLIYYSQIVNDFQKGDIAEGYSVSREKKESFPLTVTSAQKNPTAFYLCASSIDGGWYNEQFFGPGTRLTVL.

The J gene is TRBJ1-6, the V gene TRBV10-2; possible D gene TRBD1, 5 bases. V shed 3 bases and J shed 8 bases, with 8 bases lying between them. The CDR3 has 13 residues. Germline values: CDR1 WSHSY, CDR2 SAAADI. CDR3 in DNA: TGCGCCAGCAGTGACAGGGAAGATTCACCCCTCCACTTT. It codes for CASSDREDSPLHF.

The chain combines TRBV7-3 with TRBJ2-7; D is ambiguous. Germline assignment: CDR1 SGHTA and CDR2 FQGTGA. Trimming cost V 4 bases and J 6 bases, with 10 bases left between them. The CDR3 is 12 residues long. CDR3 residues: CASSYVSGEQYF. The CDR3 coding sequence is TGTGCCAGCAGCTATGTTTCGGGCGAGCAGTACTTC.

The rearrangement uses TRBV7-6 and TRBJ1-4, with 10 bases aligning to TRBD1. CDR3 size: 14 residues. Germline V gene data show CDR1 as SGHVS and CDR2 as FNYEAQ. The V and J ends lost 6 bases and 7 bases, in that order; junction bases with no gene match: 5. Here the CDR3 DNA reads TGTGCCAGCAGTTGGACAGGGGGTAGTGAAAAACTGTTTTTT. Protein product: CASSWTGGSEKLFF.

The V call is TRBV7-2, the J call TRBJ1-5, with D uncertain. The V end lost 1 base, the J end lost 0 bases, and 7 bases lay between the germline ends. The CDR3 runs to 15 residues. Germline CDR1 and CDR2: SGHTA and FQGNSA. CDR3 nucleotides: TGTGCCAGCAGCTTAGGCAGGTATAGCAATCAGCCCCAGCATTTT. This gives the protein CASSLGRYSNQPQHF. The whole variable domain, remainder taken from reference TRBV7-2 and TRBJ1-5, is GAGVSQSPSNKVTEKGKDVELRCDPISGHTALYWYRQSLGQGLEFLIYFQGNSAPDKSGLPSDRFSAERTGGSVSTLTIQRTQQEDSAVYLCASSLGRYSNQPQHFGDGTRLSIL.

The genes are TRBV7-2 and TRBJ2-5; perhaps TRBD2 as D (6 bases). V shed 3 bases and J shed 1 base, with 18 bases lying between them. The CDR3 has 17 residues. Germline V lookup: CDR1 SGHTA, CDR2 FQGNSA. The CDR3 bases are TGTGCCAGCAGCTTTGGGACTGCATTCGAATTCCAAGAGACCCAGTACTTC. Residues: CASSFGTAFEFQETQYF.

The table lists this clonotype with a few counts. The V call is TRBV7-6, the J call TRBJ1-5, with unresolved D. Germline V gene lookup returns CDR1 SGHVS and CDR2 FNYEAQ. This CDR3 has 14 residues. The germline V and J ends were trimmed by 5 bases and 5 bases, with 13 bases remaining between them. The CDR3, as DNA: TGTGCCAGCAGCCCCGGCCGGGGAGATCAGCCCCAGCATTTT. Its protein product is CASSPGRGDQPQHF.

The gene calls are TRBV11-2 and TRBJ1-2; 8 bases match TRBD1. Germline CDR1 SGHAT, CDR2 FQNNGV. V shed 3 bases and J 4 bases; nucleotides not matched to a gene: 10. The CDR3 is 16 amino acids. CDR3 loop: CASSFIGQGSGYGYTF. The CDR3, as DNA: TGTGCCAGCAGCTTCATTGGACAGGGATCGGGCTATGGCTACACCTTC.

This rearrangement joins TRBV7-2 to TRBJ2-1, with TRBD2 identical over 8 bases. The CDR3 covers 18 residues. CDR1 is SGHTA and CDR2 is FQGNSA in the germline V gene. With 1 base clipped from V and 2 bases from J, the junction kept 10 bases outside the gene matches. The CDR3 region has the DNA TGTGCCAGCAGCTTAGTTGCTTTCCGGGGGGGTCCCTACAATGAGCAGTTCTTC. This encodes CASSLVAFRGGPYNEQFF. The whole variable domain, remainder taken from reference TRBV7-2 and TRBJ2-1, is GAGVSQSPSNKVTEKGKDVELRCDPISGHTALYWYRQSLGQGLEFLIYFQGNSAPDKSGLPSDRFSAERTGGSVSTLTIQRTQQEDSAVYLCASSLVAFRGGPYNEQFFGPGTRLTVL.

This clonotype was observed a few times. CDR3 loop: CASRQGKNIQYF. The CDR3 bases are TGTGCCAGCCGACAGGGCAAAAACATTCAGTACTTC. This sequence joins TRBV7-6 and TRBJ2-4; 7 positions match TRBD1. Germline values: CDR1 SGHVS, CDR2 FNYEAQ. This CDR3 comprises 12 residues. J lost 3 bases, V lost 8 bases, and 1 base had no gene match.

The J gene is TRBJ1-4, the V gene TRBV4-2; D is unclear. The CDR3 length is 13 residues. The germline V and J ends were trimmed by 0 bases and 8 bases, with 7 bases remaining between them. Germline CDR1 and CDR2: LGHNA and YNFKEQ. The CDR3 reads CASSQDPREKLFF. CDR3 nucleotides: TGTGCCAGCAGCCAAGATCCCAGAGAAAAACTGTTTTTT.

The V gene is TRBV7-2, the J gene TRBJ1-1; a weak D match, TRBD1 (6 bases). The CDR3 is 16 residues long. Germline V CDR1 and CDR2: SGHTA, FQGNSA. Deletions cut 1 base from V and 4 bases from J, with 16 bases between. For the CDR3, the DNA is TGTGCCAGCAGCTTAGTTGTCGGCAGGGGCCTCACTGAAGCTTTCTTT. It is translated as CASSLVVGRGLTEAFF. The full variable domain, in which reference TRBV7-2 and TRBJ1-1 provide the parts outside the CDR3, is GAGVSQSPSNKVTEKGKDVELRCDPISGHTALYWYRQSLGQGLEFLIYFQGNSAPDKSGLPSDRFSAERTGGSVSTLTIQRTQQEDSAVYLCASSLVVGRGLTEAFFGQGTRLTVV.

The V and J genes are TRBV30 and TRBJ2-2, with D possibly matching TRBD2 (5 bases). The CDR3 covers 14 residues. CDR1 is GTSNPN and CDR2 is SVGIG in the germline V gene (reference sequence). Trimming stripped 4 bases from V and 6 bases from J, with 15 bases between. CDR3 DNA: TGTGCCTGGATGCCGGGATTCGATTCCGGGGAGCTGTTTTTT. As protein: CAWMPGFDSGELFF.

The V and J genes are TRBV7-8 and TRBJ2-7, with TRBD2 matching 7 bases. The V and J ends lost 1 base and 3 bases, in that order; junction bases with no gene match: 6. This CDR3 has 15 residues. The V gene's germline CDR1 is SGHVS and CDR2 FQNEAQ. The CDR3 sequence: CASSLDPGRVYEQYF. Here the CDR3 DNA reads TGTGCCAGCAGCTTAGACCCGGGGAGGGTCTACGAGCAGTACTTC.